This TCR beta chain originates from a study of shared clonotypes between healthy human individuals (dated by TCRdb to about 2020). About the investigation overall: A couple of women and a few men aged 18 to 49 years were included in the cohort. To increase sequencing depth and limit assay-specific biases, different laboratories used diverse techniques to prepare libraries and sequence TCR repertoires. To estimate repertoire size and how much clonotype sharing occurs between individuals, the study deeply sequenced the blood TCR repertoires of 4 to 6 healthy adults. For each donor, CD4 naive and CD4 memory were each given three plates, CD8 naive was given two plates, and CD8 memory was given one plate. Each donor's leukapheresis produced roughly between about 0.9 and 9.5 billion PBMCs. Overall results and qualifications from the work: Pairwise subsampling indicated that sequencing depth was expected to affect the degree of clonotype sharing among donors. Only blood was sampled, and tissue TCR repertoires likely differ from those in blood. Compared with non-shared clonotypes, the clonotypes found in all four sorted-subset donors had higher generation probabilities. Larger estimated clonotype richness was generally found for naive subsets than for memory subsets. The genetic and exposure-history diversity represented was limited by the small number of donors. When several donors were compared, the shared fraction of clonotypes was 5% to 6.5% for naive CD4, approximately 3.5% for naive CD8, about 2.5% for memory CD4, and 0.35% to 0.4% for memory CD8. Incomplete sequencing was indicated by rarefaction of sorted-subset datasets, despite the large sequencing depth.

Using the deep immunoSEQ assay, multiplex PCR amplified TCR CDR3 regions from genomic DNA. Extracted genomic DNA from each cell subset was distributed evenly across all wells of several immunoSEQ 96-well plates, and each plate was treated as a replicate. For sorted subsets, 200 ng of genomic DNA, equivalent to 30,000 or so T cell genomes, went into each replicate PCR. Purified libraries were quantified with a Qubit 3.0 fluorometer, sized on a Bioanalyzer 2100, and re-quantified with the KAPA Library Quantification kit. Every immunoSEQ 96-well plate was sequenced on a dedicated single-read 150-cycle Illumina NextSeq 550 flow cell. On the authors' methods: The immunoSEQ output contained only junctional sequences without quality scores, so filtering could not match that applied to full-length reads. To assign V/J genes and CDR3, sequences were annotated using PyIR, a Python wrapper for IgBLAST v1.9, with IMGT germline references. Reads were filtered out if the reads had weak V/J assignments (E-value above 1e-6), no CDR3, stop codons, out-of-frame junctions, or ambiguous translated residues. A V3J clonotype was defined by an identical inferred V gene, J gene, and CDR3 amino acid sequence. Percentage overlap between repertoires was calculated by dividing the number of shared unique clonotypes by the size of the smaller repertoire. Richness of each repertoire was evaluated using RTK rarefaction, the Chao1 estimator, and Recon v2.1 estimates of unobserved clonotypes. OLGA was used to compute generation probabilities for all TCRbeta clonotypes that the gDNA method yielded from several donors. TCRdb holds this immuneACCESS table with in-frame rearrangements only. Some clones are missing; in checked studies, unresolved V genes explain under half, and the rest has no known cause. D and trimming were read from the DNA, whereas the V and J calls and clone size are those reported in that table. Counted in this sample were around 640,000 clones; about 95% of them appeared once. Of the sample, about 0.12% falls within the top ten clones.

CD8 naive samples consisted of CD45RO-negative cells that were positively selected for CCR7, yielding a CD45RA+CCR7+ population without TemRA cells. The donors were healthy, HIV-negative adults who had no recently reported acute infections or vaccinations. All donors were Caucasian adults living in Nashville, Tennessee, USA. Blood was obtained by leukapheresis, after which PBMCs were separated by Ficoll-Histopaque density gradient centrifugation and cryopreserved in liquid nitrogen vapor phase. Purity and quantity of every magnetically sorted T cell population were checked by analytical flow cytometry. Genomic DNA was isolated from each sorted fraction and quantified by UV absorbance on a Nanodrop 2000c. On this clone itself: There is no known antigen for this receptor. Nothing much larger sits one base from this clone, and base qualities are not available.

Taken from the germline V gene (reference sequence), the CDR1 and CDR2 loops are LNHDA and SQIVND. Counted from cysteine to phenylalanine, this CDR3 has 15 amino acids. Kept here is only the CDR3 DNA, which spans 45 bases and is read in frame from base 1. Trimming costs V 5 bases and J 3 bases, and their ends lie 13 bases apart. The V and J segments used are TRBV19 and TRBJ2-2; the D gene is possibly TRBD2, with 6 bases matching. This clonotype was obtained from a young woman in good health. Sequencing was done on a sample of naive CD8+ T cells sorted from blood. The cell subset or site label, read with the paper, signifies: CD45RA+CCR7+. The DNA reads as follows: TGTGCCAGTAGTGCGGACGGACTATACACCGGGGAGCTGTTTTTT. Its translation reads: CASSADGLYTGELFF.